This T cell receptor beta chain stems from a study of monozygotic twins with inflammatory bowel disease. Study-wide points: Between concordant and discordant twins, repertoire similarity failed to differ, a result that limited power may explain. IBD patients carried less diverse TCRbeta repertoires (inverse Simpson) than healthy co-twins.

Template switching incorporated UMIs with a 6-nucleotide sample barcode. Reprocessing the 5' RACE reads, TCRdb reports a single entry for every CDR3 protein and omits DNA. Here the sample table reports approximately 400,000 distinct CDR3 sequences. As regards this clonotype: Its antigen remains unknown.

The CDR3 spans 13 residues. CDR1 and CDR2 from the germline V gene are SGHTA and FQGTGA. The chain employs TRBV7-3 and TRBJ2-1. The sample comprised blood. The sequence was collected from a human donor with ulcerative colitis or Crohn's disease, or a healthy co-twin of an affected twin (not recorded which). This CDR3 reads CASGRSSYNEQFF.